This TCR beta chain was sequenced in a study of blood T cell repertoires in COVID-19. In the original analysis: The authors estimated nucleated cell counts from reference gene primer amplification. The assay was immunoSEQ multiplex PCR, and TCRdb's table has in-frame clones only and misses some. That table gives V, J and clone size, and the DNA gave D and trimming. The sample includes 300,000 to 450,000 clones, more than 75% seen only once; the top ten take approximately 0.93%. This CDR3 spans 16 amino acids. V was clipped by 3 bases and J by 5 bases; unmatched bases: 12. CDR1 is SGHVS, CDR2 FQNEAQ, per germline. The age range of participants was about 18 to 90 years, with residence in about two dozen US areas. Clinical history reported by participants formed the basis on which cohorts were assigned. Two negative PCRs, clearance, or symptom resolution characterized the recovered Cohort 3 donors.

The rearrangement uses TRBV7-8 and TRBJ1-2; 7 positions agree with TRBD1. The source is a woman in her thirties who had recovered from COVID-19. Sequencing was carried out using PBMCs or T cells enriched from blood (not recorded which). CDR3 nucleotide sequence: TGTGCCAGCAGCTTTGGTGTAAGGGGACAGCATTATGGCTACACCTTC. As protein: CASSFGVRGQHYGYTF.